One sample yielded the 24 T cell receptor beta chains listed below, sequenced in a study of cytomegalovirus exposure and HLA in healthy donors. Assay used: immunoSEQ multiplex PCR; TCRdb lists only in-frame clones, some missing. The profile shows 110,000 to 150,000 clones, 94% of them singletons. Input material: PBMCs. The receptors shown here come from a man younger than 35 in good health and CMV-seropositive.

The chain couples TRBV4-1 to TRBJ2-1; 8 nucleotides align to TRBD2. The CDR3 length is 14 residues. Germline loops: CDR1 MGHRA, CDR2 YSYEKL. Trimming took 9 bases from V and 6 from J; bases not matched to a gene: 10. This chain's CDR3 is CASKRAGVGNEQFF. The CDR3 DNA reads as TGCGCCAGTAAGCGAGCGGGAGTAGGCAATGAGCAGTTCTTC.

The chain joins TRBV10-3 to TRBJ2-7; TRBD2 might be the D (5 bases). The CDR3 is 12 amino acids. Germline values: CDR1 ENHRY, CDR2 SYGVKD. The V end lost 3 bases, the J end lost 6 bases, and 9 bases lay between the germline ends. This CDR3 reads CAISDAGGEQYF. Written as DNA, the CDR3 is TGTGCCATCAGTGATGCGGGCGGCGAGCAGTACTTC.

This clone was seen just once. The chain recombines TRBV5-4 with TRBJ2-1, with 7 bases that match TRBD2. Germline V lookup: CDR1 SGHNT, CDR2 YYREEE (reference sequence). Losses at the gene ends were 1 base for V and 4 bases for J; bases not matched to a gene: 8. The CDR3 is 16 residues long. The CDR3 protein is CASSLFMREGYNEQFF. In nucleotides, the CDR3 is TGTGCCAGCAGCTTGTTTATGAGGGAGGGATACAATGAGCAGTTCTTC.

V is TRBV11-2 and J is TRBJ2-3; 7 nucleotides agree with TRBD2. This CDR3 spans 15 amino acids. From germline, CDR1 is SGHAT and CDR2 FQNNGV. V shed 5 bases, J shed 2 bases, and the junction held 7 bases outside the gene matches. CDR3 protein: CASSVGLGDTDTQYF. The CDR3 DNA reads TGTGCCAGCAGCGTCGGACTAGGAGACACAGATACGCAGTATTTT.

Here the CDR3 DNA reads TGTGCCAGCTCACCCATAGCCGGGACTCTTACAGATACGCAGTATTTT. Amino acid sequence: CASSPIAGTLTDTQYF. The chain couples TRBV18 to TRBJ2-3; TRBD2 is a possible D gene (6 bases). In germline, CDR1 is KGHSH, CDR2 LQKENI. CDR3 size: 16 residues. Trimming removed 3 bases from V and 3 bases from J, with 16 bases in between.

DNA of the CDR3: TGTGCCAGCAGTTTGAAGGGGAACTATGGCTACACCTTC. Translated, it gives CASSLKGNYGYTF. This chain connects TRBV28 to TRBJ1-2; D possibly corresponds to TRBD1 (5 bases). V lost 3 bases and J 2 bases, leaving 7 bases between the germline ends. The V gene's germline CDR1 is MDHEN and CDR2 SYDVKM. The CDR3 has 13 amino acids.

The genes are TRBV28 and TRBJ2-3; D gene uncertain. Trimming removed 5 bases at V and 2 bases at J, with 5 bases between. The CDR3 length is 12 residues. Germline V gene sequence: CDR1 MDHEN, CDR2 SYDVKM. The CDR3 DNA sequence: TGTGCCAGCAGTCCATCCACAGATACGCAGTATTTT. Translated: CASSPSTDTQYF.

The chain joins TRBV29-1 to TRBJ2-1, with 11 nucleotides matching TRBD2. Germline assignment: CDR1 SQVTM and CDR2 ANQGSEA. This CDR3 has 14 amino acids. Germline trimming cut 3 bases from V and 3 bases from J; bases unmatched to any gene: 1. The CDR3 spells CSVDTSGGYNEQFF. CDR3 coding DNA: TGCAGCGTTGATACTAGCGGGGGCTACAATGAGCAGTTCTTC.

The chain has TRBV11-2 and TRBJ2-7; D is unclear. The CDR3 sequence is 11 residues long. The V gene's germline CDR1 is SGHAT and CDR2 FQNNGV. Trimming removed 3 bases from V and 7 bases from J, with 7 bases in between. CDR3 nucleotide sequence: TGTGCCAGCAGCTTCTTCGGGGAGCAGTACTTC. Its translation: CASSFFGEQYF.

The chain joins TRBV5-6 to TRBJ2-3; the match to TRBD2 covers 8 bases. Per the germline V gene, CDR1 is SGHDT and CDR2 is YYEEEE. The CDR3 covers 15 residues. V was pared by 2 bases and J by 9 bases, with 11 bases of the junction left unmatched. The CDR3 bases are TGTGCCAGCAGCTTTAACTCTCGGGAGGGCCGCACGCAGTATTTT. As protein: CASSFNSREGRTQYF.

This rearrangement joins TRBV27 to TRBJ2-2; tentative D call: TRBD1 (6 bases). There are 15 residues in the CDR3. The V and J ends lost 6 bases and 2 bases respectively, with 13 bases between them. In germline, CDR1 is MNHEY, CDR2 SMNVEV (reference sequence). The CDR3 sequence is CASRIRGVNTGELFF. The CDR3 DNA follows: TGTGCCAGCAGGATCAGGGGTGTAAACACCGGGGAGCTGTTTTTT.

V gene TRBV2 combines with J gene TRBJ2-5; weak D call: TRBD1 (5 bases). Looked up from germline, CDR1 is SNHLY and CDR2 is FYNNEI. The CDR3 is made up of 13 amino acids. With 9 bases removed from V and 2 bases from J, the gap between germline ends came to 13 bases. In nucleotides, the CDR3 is TGTGCCAGTAACAGGTACCTACAAGAGACCCAGTACTTC. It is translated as CASNRYLQETQYF.

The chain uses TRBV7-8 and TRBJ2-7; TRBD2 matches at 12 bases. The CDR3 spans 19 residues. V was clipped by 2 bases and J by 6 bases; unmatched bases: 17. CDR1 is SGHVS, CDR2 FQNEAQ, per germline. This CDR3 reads CASSLIIGLAGNLGSEQYF. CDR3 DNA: TGTGCCAGCAGCTTAATAATCGGACTAGCGGGAAACCTAGGCAGCGAGCAGTACTTC.

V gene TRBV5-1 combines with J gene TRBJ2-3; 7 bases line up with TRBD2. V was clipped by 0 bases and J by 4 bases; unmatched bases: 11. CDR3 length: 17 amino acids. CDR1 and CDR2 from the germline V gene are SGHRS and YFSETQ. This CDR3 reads CASSLAGLGAGPDTQYF. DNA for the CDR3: TGCGCCAGCAGCTTGGCCGGTTTGGGAGCGGGGCCAGATACGCAGTATTTT.

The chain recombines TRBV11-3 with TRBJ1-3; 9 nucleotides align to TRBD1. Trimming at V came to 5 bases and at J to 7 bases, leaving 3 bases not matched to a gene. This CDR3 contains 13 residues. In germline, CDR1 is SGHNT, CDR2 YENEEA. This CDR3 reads CASSVQGANTIYF. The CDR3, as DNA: TGTGCCAGCAGCGTACAGGGGGCTAACACCATATATTTT.

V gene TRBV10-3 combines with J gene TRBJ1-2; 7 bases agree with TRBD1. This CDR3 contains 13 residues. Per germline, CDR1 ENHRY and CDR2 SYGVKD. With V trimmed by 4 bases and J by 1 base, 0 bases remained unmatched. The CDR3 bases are TGTGCCATCAGTGGACAGGGTAACTATGGCTACACCTTC. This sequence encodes CAISGQGNYGYTF.

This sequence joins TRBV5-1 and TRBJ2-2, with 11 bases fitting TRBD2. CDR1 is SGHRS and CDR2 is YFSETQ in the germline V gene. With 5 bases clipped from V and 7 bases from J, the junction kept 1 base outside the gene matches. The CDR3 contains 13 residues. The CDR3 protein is CASRLAGDGELFF. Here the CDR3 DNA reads TGCGCCAGCAGACTAGCGGGAGACGGGGAGCTGTTTTTT.

The CDR3 sequence: CASSERGGRVDNEQFF. CDR3 sequence (DNA): TGTGCCAGCAGCGAAAGAGGCGGGAGGGTGGACAATGAGCAGTTCTTC. The V and J genes are TRBV5-4 and TRBJ2-1; TRBD2 agrees at 9 bases. The germline V gene has CDR1 SGHNT and CDR2 YYREEE (reference sequence). Trimming cost V 4 bases and J 5 bases; bases outside gene matches: 10. The CDR3 runs 16 residues.

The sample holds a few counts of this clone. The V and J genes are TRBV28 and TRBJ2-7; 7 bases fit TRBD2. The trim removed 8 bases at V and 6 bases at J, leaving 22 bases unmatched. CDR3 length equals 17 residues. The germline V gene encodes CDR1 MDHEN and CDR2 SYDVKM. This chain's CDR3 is CASHEYQTSFDPGEQYF. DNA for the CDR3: TGTGCCAGCCATGAGTATCAGACTAGCTTTGATCCGGGCGAGCAGTACTTC.

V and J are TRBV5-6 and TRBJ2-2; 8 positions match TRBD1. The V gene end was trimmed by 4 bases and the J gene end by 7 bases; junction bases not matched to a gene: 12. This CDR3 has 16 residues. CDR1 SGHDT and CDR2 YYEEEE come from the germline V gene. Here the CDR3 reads CASSENRGSGIGELFF. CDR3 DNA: TGTGCCAGCAGCGAAAACAGGGGGTCGGGGATCGGGGAGCTGTTTTTT.

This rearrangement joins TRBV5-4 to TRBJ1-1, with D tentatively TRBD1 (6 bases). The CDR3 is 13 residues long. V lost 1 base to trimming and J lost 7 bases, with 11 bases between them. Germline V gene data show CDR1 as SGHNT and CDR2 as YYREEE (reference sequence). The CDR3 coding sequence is TGTGCCAGCAGCTTGTGGGGGCAGGGTGAAGCTTTCTTT. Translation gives CASSLWGQGEAFF.

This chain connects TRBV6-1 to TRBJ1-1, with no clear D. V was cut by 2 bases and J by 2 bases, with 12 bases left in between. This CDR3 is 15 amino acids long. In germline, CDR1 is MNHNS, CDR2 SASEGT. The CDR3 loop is CASSERDALNTEAFF. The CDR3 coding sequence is TGTGCCAGCAGTGAACGGGATGCACTAAACACTGAAGCTTTCTTT.

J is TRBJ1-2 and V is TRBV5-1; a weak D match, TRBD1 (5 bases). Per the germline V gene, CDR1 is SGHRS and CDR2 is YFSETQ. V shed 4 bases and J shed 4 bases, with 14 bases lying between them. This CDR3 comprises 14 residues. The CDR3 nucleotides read TGCGCCAGCAGCCGATTCGACAGTGGCTATGGCTACACCTTC. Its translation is CASSRFDSGYGYTF.

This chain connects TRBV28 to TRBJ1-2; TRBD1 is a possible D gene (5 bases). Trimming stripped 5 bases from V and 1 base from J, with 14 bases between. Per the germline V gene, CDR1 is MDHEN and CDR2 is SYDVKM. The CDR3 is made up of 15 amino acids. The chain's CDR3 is CASSLGATVNYGYTF. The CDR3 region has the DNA TGTGCCAGCAGTCTAGGGGCGACAGTTAACTATGGCTACACCTTC.